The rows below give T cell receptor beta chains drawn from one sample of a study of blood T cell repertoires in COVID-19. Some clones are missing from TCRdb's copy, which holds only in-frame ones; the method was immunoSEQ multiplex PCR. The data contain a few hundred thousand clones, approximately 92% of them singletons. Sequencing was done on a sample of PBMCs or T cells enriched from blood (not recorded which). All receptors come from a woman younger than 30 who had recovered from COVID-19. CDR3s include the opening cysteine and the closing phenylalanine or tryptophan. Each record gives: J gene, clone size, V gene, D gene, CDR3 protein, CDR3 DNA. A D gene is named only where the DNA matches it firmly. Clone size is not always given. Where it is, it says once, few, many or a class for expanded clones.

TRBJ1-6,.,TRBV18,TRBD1,CASSSHRGRSGSPLHF,TGTGCCAGCTCATCCCACAGGGGGCGGTCCGGGTCACCCCTCCACTTT
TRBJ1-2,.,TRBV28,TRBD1,CASGQGLKLYGYTF,TGTGCCAGCGGACAGGGGCTCAAGCTCTATGGCTACACCTTC
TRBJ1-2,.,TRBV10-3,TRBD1,CAISSLGQGHGYTF,TGTGCCATCAGTTCACTTGGACAGGGTCATGGCTACACCTTC
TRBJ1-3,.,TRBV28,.,CASSFARSPNTIYF,TGTGCCAGCAGTTTTGCCAGATCTCCGAACACCATATATTTT
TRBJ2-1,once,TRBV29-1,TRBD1,CSVAHRGAYNEQFF,TGCAGCGTCGCCCACAGGGGCGCCTACAATGAGCAGTTCTTC
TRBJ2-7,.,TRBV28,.,CASRPGGPYEQYF,TGTGCCAGCAGGCCGGGGGGCCCCTACGAGCAGTACTTC
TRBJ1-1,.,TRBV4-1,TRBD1,CASSQFGGQGALEAFF,TGCGCCAGCAGCCAATTCGGCGGACAGGGGGCTTTGGAAGCTTTCTTT
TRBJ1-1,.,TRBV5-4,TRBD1,CASSLTGTGLMNTEAFF,TGTGCCAGCAGCCTGACCGGGACAGGGTTGATGAACACTGAAGCTTTCTTT
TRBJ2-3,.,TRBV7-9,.,CASSSPPGWGRNTDTQYF,TGTGCCAGCAGCTCCCCCCCGGGGTGGGGGCGCAACACAGATACGCAGTATTTT
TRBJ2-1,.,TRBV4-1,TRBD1,CASSQMGTGYNEQFF,TGCGCCAGCAGCCAAATGGGGACAGGGTATAATGAGCAGTTCTTC
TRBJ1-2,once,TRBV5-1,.,CASSQKLTPTEGVHYGYTF,TGCGCCAGCAGCCAAAAATTGACACCTACGGAGGGTGTGCACTATGGCTACACCTTC
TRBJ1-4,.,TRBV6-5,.,CASSYSIRFSNEKLFF,TGTGCCAGCAGTTACTCGATTCGGTTTTCTAATGAAAAACTGTTTTTT
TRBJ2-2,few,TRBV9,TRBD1,CASSRQGPTGELFF,TGTGCCAGCAGCCGACAGGGCCCGACCGGGGAGCTGTTTTTT
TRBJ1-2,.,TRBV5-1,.,CASSLGAGRSDGYTF,TGCGCCAGCAGCTTGGGGGCGGGGAGGTCGGATGGCTACACCTTC
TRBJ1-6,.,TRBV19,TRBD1,CASSLRDRGYNSPLHF,TGTGCCAGTAGTCTCCGGGACAGGGGTTATAATTCACCCCTCCACTTT
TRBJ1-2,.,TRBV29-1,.,CSVAQGAGGYTF,TGCAGCGTTGCACAGGGAGCCGGTGGCTACACCTTC